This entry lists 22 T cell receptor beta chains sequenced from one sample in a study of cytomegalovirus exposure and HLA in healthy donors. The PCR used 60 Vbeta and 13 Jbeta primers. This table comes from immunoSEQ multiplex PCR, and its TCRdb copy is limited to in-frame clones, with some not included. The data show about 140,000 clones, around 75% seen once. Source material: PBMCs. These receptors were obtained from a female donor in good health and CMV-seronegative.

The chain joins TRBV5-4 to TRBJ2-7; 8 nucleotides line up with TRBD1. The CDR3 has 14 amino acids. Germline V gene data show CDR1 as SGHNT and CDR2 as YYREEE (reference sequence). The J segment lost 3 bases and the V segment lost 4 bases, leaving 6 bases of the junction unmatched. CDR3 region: CASSQGQDLYEQYF. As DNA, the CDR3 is TGTGCCAGCAGCCAGGGACAGGACCTCTACGAGCAGTACTTC.

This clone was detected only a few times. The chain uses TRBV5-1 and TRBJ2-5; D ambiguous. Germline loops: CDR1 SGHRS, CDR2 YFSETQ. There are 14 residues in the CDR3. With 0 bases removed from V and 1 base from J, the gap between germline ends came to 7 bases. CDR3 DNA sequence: TGCGCCAGCAGCTTGGGAGACACCCAAGAGACCCAGTACTTC. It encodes CASSLGDTQETQYF.

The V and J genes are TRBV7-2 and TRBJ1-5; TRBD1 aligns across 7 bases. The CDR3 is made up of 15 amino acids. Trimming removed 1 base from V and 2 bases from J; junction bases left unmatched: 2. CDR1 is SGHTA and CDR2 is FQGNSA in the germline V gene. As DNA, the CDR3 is TGTGCCAGCAGCTTAGTGGGACAGCGCAATCAGCCCCAGCATTTT. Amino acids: CASSLVGQRNQPQHF.

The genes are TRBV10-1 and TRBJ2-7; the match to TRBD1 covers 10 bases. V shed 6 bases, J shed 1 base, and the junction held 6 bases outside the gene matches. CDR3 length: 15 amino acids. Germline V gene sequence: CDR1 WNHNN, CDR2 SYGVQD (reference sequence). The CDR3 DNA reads TGCGCCAGCAGGGGGGACAGGGGAATATCCTACGAGCAGTACTTC. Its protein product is CASRGDRGISYEQYF.

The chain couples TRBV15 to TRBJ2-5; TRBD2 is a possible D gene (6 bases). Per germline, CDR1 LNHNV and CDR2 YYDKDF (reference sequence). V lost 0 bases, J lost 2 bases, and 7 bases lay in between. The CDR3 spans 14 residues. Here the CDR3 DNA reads TGTGCCACCAGCAGAGATAGCGGACAAGAGACCCAGTACTTC. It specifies CATSRDSGQETQYF. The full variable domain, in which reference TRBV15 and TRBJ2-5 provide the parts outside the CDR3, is DAMVIQNPRYQVTQFGKPVTLSCSQTLNHNVMYWYQQKSSQAPKLLFHYYDKDFNNEADTPDNFQSRRPNTSFCFLDIRSPGLGDTAMYLCATSRDSGQETQYFGPGTRLLVL.

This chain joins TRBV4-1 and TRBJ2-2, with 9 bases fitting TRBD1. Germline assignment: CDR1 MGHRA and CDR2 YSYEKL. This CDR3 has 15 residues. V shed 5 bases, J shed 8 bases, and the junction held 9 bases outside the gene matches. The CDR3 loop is CASSFRDREIGELFF. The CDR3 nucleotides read TGCGCCAGCAGCTTCCGGGACAGGGAAATTGGGGAGCTGTTTTTT.

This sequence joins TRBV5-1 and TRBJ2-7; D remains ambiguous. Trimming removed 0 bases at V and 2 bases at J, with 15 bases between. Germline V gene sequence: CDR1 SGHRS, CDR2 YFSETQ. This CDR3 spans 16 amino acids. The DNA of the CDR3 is TGCGCCAGCAGCTTGGCGGTTCGACAAACCCCCTACGAGCAGTACTTC. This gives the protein CASSLAVRQTPYEQYF.

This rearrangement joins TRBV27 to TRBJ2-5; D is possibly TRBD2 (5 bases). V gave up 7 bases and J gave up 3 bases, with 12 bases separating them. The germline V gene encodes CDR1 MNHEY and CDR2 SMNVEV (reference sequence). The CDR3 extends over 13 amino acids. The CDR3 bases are TGTGCCAGCAAAGTAGGAGGAGAAGAGACCCAGTACTTC. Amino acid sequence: CASKVGGEETQYF.

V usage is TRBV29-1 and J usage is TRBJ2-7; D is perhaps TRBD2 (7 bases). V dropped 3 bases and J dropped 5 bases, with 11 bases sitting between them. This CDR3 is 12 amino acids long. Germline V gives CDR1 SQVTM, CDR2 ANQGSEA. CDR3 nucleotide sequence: TGCAGCGTTGATAGGGGGGGAAACGAGCAGTACTTC. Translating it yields CSVDRGGNEQYF.

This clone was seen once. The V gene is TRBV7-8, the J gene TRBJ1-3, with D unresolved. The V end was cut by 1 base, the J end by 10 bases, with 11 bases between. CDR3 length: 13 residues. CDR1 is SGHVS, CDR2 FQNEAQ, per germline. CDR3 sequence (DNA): TGTGCCAGCAGCTTAGGTCGTGCGGGAACCATATATTTT. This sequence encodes CASSLGRAGTIYF.

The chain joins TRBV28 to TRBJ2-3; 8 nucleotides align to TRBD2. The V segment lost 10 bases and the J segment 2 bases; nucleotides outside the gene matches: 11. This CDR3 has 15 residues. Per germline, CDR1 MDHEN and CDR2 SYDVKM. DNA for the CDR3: TGTGCCACCATATTGGCGGGGGGCAACACAGATACGCAGTATTTT. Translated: CATILAGGNTDTQYF.

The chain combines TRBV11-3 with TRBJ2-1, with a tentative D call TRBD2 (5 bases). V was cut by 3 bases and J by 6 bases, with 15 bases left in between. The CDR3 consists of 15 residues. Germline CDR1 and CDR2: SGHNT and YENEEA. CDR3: CASSFRAGVTNEQFF. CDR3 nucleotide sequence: TGTGCCAGCAGCTTTAGGGCGGGTGTCACCAATGAGCAGTTCTTC. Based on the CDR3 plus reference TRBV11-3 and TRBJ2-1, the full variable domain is EAGVVQSPRYKIIEKKQPVAFWCNPISGHNTLYWYLQNLGQGPELLIRYENEEAVDDSQLPKDRFSAERLKGVDSTLKIQPAELGDSAVYLCASSFRAGVTNEQFFGPGTRLTVL.

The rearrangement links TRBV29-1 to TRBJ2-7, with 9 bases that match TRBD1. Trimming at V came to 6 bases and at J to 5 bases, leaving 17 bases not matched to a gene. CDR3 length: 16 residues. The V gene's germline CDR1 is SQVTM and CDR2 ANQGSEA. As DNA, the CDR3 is TGCAGCGTCCCGGACAGGGGCGAAGCTGGACGCCACGAGCAGTACTTC. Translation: CSVPDRGEAGRHEQYF.

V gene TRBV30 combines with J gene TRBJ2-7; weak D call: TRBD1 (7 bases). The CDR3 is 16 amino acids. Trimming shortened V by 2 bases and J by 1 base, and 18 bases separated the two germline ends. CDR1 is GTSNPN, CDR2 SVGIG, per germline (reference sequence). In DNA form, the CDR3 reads TGTGCCTGGAGTCCGGGACAGTGGGGGAGGTCCTACGAGCAGTACTTC. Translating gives CAWSPGQWGRSYEQYF.

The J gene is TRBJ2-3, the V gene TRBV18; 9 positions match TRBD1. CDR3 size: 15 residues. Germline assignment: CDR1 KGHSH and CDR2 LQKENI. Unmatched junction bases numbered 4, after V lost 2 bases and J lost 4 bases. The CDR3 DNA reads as TGTGCCAGCTCACCATGGACAGGGGTATCAGATACGCAGTATTTT. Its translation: CASSPWTGVSDTQYF. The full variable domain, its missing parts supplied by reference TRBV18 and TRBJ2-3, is NAGVMQNPRHLVRRRGQEARLRCSPMKGHSHVYWYRQLPEEGLKFMVYLQKENIIDESGMPKERFSAEFPKEGPSILRIQQVVRGDSAAYFCASSPWTGVSDTQYFGPGTRLTVL.

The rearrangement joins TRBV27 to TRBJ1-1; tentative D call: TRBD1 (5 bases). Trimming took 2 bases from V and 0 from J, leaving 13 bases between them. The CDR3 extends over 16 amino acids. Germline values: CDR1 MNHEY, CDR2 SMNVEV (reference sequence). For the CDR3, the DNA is TGTGCCAGCAGTTTAAATTGGACACCCATGAACACTGAAGCTTTCTTT. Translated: CASSLNWTPMNTEAFF.

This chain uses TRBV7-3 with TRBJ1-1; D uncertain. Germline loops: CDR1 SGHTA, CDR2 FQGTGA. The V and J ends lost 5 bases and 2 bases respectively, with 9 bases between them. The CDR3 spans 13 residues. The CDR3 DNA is TGTGCCAGCAGCCAACAGAGAAACACTGAAGCTTTCTTT. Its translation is CASSQQRNTEAFF.

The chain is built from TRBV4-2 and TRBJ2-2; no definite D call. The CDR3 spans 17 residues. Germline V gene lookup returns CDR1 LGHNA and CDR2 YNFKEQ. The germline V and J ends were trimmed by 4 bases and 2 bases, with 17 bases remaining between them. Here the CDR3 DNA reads TGTGCCAGCAGCCCGTCCTGGGCGTGGGTAAACACCGGGGAGCTGTTTTTT. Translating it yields CASSPSWAWVNTGELFF.

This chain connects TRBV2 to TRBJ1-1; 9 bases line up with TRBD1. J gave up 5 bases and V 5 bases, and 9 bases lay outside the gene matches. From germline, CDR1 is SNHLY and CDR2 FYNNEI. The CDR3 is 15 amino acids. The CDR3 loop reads CASSIPDRGRTEAFF. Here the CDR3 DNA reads TGTGCCAGCAGTATACCGGACAGGGGACGGACTGAAGCTTTCTTT. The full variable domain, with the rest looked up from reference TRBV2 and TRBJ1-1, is EPEVTQTPSHQVTQMGQEVILRCVPISNHLYFYWYRQILGQKVEFLVSFYNNEISEKSEIFDDQFSVERPDGSNFTLKIRSTKLEDSAMYFCASSIPDRGRTEAFFGQGTRLTVV.

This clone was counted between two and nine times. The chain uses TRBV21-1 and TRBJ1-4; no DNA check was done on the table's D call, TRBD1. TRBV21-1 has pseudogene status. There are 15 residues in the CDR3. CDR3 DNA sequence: TGTGCCAGCAGCAAAAGACAGGGAACTAATGAAAAACTGTTTTTT. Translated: CASSKRQGTNEKLFF.

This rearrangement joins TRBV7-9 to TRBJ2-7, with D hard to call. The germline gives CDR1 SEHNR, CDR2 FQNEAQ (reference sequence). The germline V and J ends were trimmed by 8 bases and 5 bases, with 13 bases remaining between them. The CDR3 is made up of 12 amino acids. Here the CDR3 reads CASGPNVDEQYF. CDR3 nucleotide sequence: TGTGCCAGCGGGCCTAACGTGGACGAGCAGTACTTC. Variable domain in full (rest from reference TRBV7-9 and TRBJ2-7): DTGVSQNPRHKITKRGQNVTFRCDPISEHNRLYWYRQTLGQGPEFLTYFQNEAQLEKSRLLSDRFSAERPKGSFSTLEIQRTEQGDSAMYLCASGPNVDEQYFGPGTRLTVT.

The DNA of the CDR3 is TGTGCCAGCAGCAAAAAGGGGACAGTCCGATCCCCCCTCTCCTACGAGCAGTACTTC. Translating it yields CASSKKGTVRSPLSYEQYF. The chain combines TRBV7-9 with TRBJ2-7, with TRBD1 identical over 7 bases. CDR1 is SEHNR, CDR2 FQNEAQ, per germline (reference sequence). Trimming removed 5 bases from V and 0 bases from J; junction bases left unmatched: 19. The CDR3 length is 19 residues.